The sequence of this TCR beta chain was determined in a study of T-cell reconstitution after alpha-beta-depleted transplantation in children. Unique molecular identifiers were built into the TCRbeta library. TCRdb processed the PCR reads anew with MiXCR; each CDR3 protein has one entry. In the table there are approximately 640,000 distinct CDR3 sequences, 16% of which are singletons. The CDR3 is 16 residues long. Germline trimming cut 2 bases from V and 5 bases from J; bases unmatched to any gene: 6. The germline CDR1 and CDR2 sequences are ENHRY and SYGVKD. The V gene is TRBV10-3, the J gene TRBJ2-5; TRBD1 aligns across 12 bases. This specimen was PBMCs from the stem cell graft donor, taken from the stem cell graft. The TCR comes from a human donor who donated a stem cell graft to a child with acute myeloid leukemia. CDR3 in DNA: TGTGCCATCAGTGAGACGGGACAGGGGGCCGGGGAGACCCAGTACTTC. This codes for CAISETGQGAGETQYF.